The 26 T cell receptor beta chains below all came from one sample that was sequenced in a study of T cells in women clearing cervical HPV infection. TCRdb's copy holds only in-frame clones and misses some; the assay was immunoSEQ multiplex PCR. This table holds some 28,000 clones. Sequenced: blood buffy coat. The source of these receptors is a woman between 18 and 75 years old with a cervical HPV16 infection that either progressed to CIN3+ or cleared (not recorded which).

Comments on this clone: The DNA ends 3 residues before the CDR3 does, and the rest of the CDR3 is filled in from the germline J gene. The rearrangement joins TRBV7-3 to TRBJ1-1; the D gene is possibly TRBD1 (5 bases). The V end lost 6 bases, the J end lost 1 base, and 15 bases lay between the germline ends. CDR3 length: 15 residues. Germline CDR1 SGHTA, CDR2 FQGTGA. CDR3 amino acids: CASSGGSQENTEAFF. CDR3 DNA (partial): TGTGCCAGCAGTGGGGGGTCACAGGAGAACACTGAA.

Incomplete CDR3 DNA: TGTGCCAGCAGCTTAGGGGGAAGCGTCTATGGC. Its protein is CASSLGGSVYG. The CDR3 in its entirety is CASSLGGSVYGYTF. The V gene is TRBV5-8, the J gene TRBJ1-2, with D perhaps matching TRBD1 (6 bases). The read ends 3 residues early relative to the CDR3; the germline J gene fills the gap. CDR1 and CDR2 from the germline V gene are SGHTS and YDEGEE. V lost 2 bases and J 4 bases, leaving 12 bases between the germline ends. This CDR3 spans 14 amino acids.

With respect to this clone: Read sequence stops 3 residues before the CDR3 end, and the germline J gene provides the missing end. The J gene is TRBJ2-1, the V gene TRBV6-4; the match to TRBD2 covers 7 bases. Germline V gene sequence: CDR1 MRHNA, CDR2 SNTAGT. This CDR3 contains 15 residues. V was clipped by 8 bases and J by 0 bases; unmatched bases: 7. The CDR3 is CASRGLAVSYNEQFF. The sequenced CDR3 bases are TGTGCCAGCCGGGGCCTAGCGGTCTCCTACAATGAG.

Regarding this clone: From the germline J gene comes the end of the CDR3, since the read stops 3 residues before it. This chain connects TRBV6-2 or TRBV6-3 to TRBJ2-5; possibly TRBD2 for D (6 bases). The CDR3 is made up of 14 amino acids. V lost 7 bases to trimming and J lost 0 bases, with 12 bases between them. Germline assignment: CDR1 MNHEY and CDR2 SVGEGT. CDR3 amino acids: CASNRDSYQETQYF. The covered CDR3 bases are TGTGCCAGCAACCGGGACTCTTACCAAGAGACC.

Notes on this clone: With the read ending 3 residues before the CDR3 end, the germline J gene is used to fill in that end. The rearrangement uses TRBV11-2 and TRBJ2-7; 8 nucleotides align to TRBD2. V was pared by 4 bases and J by 2 bases, with 7 bases of the junction left unmatched. The germline gives CDR1 SGHAT, CDR2 FQNNGV. The CDR3 extends over 15 amino acids. The covered CDR3 bases are TGTGCCAGCAGCTGGCTACTAGCGGACCCCTACGAG. Translating it yields CASSWLLADPYE. From start to end, the CDR3 is CASSWLLADPYEQYF. Drawing the rest from reference TRBV11-2 and TRBJ2-7, the complete variable domain is EAGVAQSPRYKIIEKRQSVAFWCNPISGHATLYWYQQILGQGPKLLIQFQNNGVVDDSQLPKDRFSAERLKGVDSTLKIQPAKLEDSAVYLCASSWLLADPYEQYFGPGTRLTVT.

As for this clone: Coverage ceases 3 residues before the CDR3 finishes, and the germline J gene fills in the end. The rearrangement uses TRBV5-1 and TRBJ1-3, with D maybe TRBD1 (6 bases). V lost 4 bases, J lost 0 bases, and 8 bases lay in between. The CDR3 spans 14 residues. Germline values: CDR1 SGHRS, CDR2 YFSETQ. The part of the CDR3 DNA that was read is TGCGCCAGCAGCCCAGGGGACTCTGGAAACACC. Protein sequence: CASSPGDSGNT. The whole CDR3 sequence reads CASSPGDSGNTIYF.

Note on this clone: The read finishes 3 residues shy of the CDR3 end, and the germline J gene is used to complete it. The chain recombines TRBV30 with TRBJ1-4; D may be TRBD1 (5 bases). This CDR3 spans 13 amino acids. Germline CDR1 reads GTSNPN; CDR2 reads SVGIG (reference sequence). CDR3 bases read: TGTGCCCTCGGAGGGACTTCACTTGAGAAA. Its protein is CALGGTSLEK. The full CDR3 is CALGGTSLEKLFF.

Concerning this clone itself: The read comes to an end 3 residues before the CDR3 does, leaving the germline J gene to fill in the end. The chain has TRBV20-1 and TRBJ2-1, with 10 bases that match TRBD1. V gave up 7 bases and J gave up 7 bases; unmatched junction bases: 10. Germline lookup yields CDR1 DFQATT and CDR2 SNEGSKA (reference sequence). The CDR3 is 14 amino acids. The part of the CDR3 DNA that was read is TGCAGTGTCCCCCCCGGGACAGGGGAAAATGAG. Its protein is CSVPPGTGENE. The full CDR3 is CSVPPGTGENEQFF.

In regard to this clone: The CDR3 is cut off 3 residues early in the read; its end comes from the germline J gene. The rearrangement uses TRBV6-1 and TRBJ2-2, with a tentative D call TRBD1 (5 bases). Germline CDR1 MNHNS, CDR2 SASEGT. The CDR3 extends over 16 amino acids. Incomplete CDR3 DNA: TGTGCCAGCAGTGAAGCCGACTGGGCCAGGGATTCACCG. Its translation is CASSEADWARDSP. The full-length CDR3 reads as CASSEADWARDSPLFF.

As regards this clone: Sequencing ends 3 residues short of the CDR3 end; the germline J gene provides the rest. The chain links TRBV7-8 to TRBJ2-5; 7 positions agree with TRBD1. This CDR3 region has 18 residues. Germline V gene sequence: CDR1 SGHVS, CDR2 FQNEAQ. The sequenced CDR3 bases are TGTGCCAGCAGGAGACCCCCACCCTACAGGGGAGTCGCAGATACC. Its protein is CASRRPPPYRGVADT. In full, the CDR3 reads CASRRPPPYRGVADTQYF. Looking up the rest from reference TRBV7-8 and TRBJ2-5 gives the full variable domain: GAGVSQSPRYKVAKRGQDVALRCDPISGHVSLFWYQQALGQGPEFLTYFQNEAQLDKSGLPSDRFFAERPEGSVSTLKIQRTQQEDSAVYLCASRRPPPYRGVADTQYFGPGTRLLVL.

A note on this clone: The CDR3 end lies 3 residues beyond the end of the read and is filled in from the germline J gene. The genes are TRBV4-1 and TRBJ2-3, with D unresolved. The CDR3 contains 12 residues. With 6 bases removed from V and 6 bases from J, the gap between germline ends came to 10 bases. From germline, CDR1 is MGHRA and CDR2 YSYEKL. Partial CDR3 DNA: TGCGCCAGCAGTCTGAGCTTCGATACG. Its translation is CASSLSFDT. The CDR3 reads in full as CASSLSFDTQYF.

In regard to this clone: The missing CDR3 end, 3 residues past where the read stops, is filled in from the germline J gene. The chain uses TRBV5-1 and TRBJ2-7; maybe TRBD1 (8 bases). CDR1 SGHRS and CDR2 YFSETQ come from the germline V gene. Trimming removed 4 bases from V and 4 bases from J, with 15 bases in between. The CDR3 is 14 residues long. The CDR3 here is CASSIGQGGYEQYF. Incomplete CDR3 DNA: TGCGCCAGCAGCATAGGACAGGGAGGGTACGAG.

Comments on this clone: The CDR3 end is not reached by the read, which stops 3 residues before it; the germline J gene fills it in. V usage is TRBV6-2 or TRBV6-3 and J usage is TRBJ2-7; D may be TRBD2 (6 bases). Trimming pared 3 bases from V and 5 bases from J, leaving 17 bases between. CDR3 length equals 15 residues. Germline V gene lookup returns CDR1 MNHEY and CDR2 SVGEGT. The DNA read from the CDR3 is TGTGCCAGCAGTTATTCCTTAGCGGCCCTAAACGAG. Translating it yields CASSYSLAALNE. The full-length CDR3 reads as CASSYSLAALNEQYF.

Note on this clone: The CDR3 end lies 3 residues beyond the end of the read and is filled in from the germline J gene. V gene TRBV7-2 combines with J gene TRBJ2-2; 8 bases map to TRBD2. Germline V gene lookup returns CDR1 SGHTA and CDR2 FQGNSA. V was clipped by 4 bases and J by 10 bases; unmatched bases: 5. CDR3 size: 13 residues. CDR3 sequence: CASSSIAGPELFF. The sequenced CDR3 bases are TGTGCCAGCAGCTCGATAGCGGGGCCGGAG.

About this clone itself: The read gets to within 3 residues of the CDR3 end, and the germline J gene fills in the rest. The chain uses TRBV7-2 and TRBJ1-2; D unclear. Germline CDR1 and CDR2: SGHTA and FQGNSA. This CDR3 comprises 17 residues. The CDR3 bases that were read are TGTGCCAGCAGCTTAGCGCCGCTAGCGGGAGCCAAAAACATC. This sequence encodes CASSLAPLAGAKNI. The full CDR3 protein is CASSLAPLAGAKNIYTF.

As to this clone: The read terminates 3 residues before the CDR3 end, so the remaining end is supplied by the germline J gene. The chain combines TRBV19 with TRBJ1-5; D might be TRBD1 (5 bases). Germline assignment: CDR1 LNHDA and CDR2 SQIVND (reference sequence). The length of the CDR3 is 15 residues. Trimming took off 3 bases at V and 6 bases at J, with 15 bases between the two ends. Incomplete CDR3 DNA: TGTGCCAGTAGTATGTTGGGGCCGGTTTCTCAGCCC. Amino acids: CASSMLGPVSQP. The whole CDR3 region reads CASSMLGPVSQPQHF.

A note on this clone: The read ends 3 residues before the CDR3 terminus; that terminus is restored from the germline J gene. V is TRBV18 and J is TRBJ2-1; TRBD2 agrees at 11 bases. CDR3 length: 13 residues. Looked up from germline, CDR1 is KGHSH and CDR2 is LQKENI. With V trimmed by 8 bases and J by 5 bases, 2 bases remained unmatched. CDR3 DNA, as far as it was read: TGTGCCAGCGGTAGCGGGAGGGACAATGAG. Its protein product is CASGSGRDNE. The complete CDR3 protein is CASGSGRDNEQFF.

Frequency places this clone as medium-sized (0.01 to 0.1%). From the germline J gene comes the end of the CDR3, since the read stops 3 residues before it. This chain links TRBV7-3 with TRBJ2-5; the D is unclear. V was shortened by 1 base and J by 0 bases, with 6 bases between the two germline ends. The length of the CDR3 is 14 residues. Germline V CDR1 and CDR2: SGHTA, FQGTGA. The CDR3 sequence: CASSLNGYQETQYF. The sequenced part of the CDR3 DNA is TGTGCCAGCAGCTTAAACGGGTACCAAGAGACC. The complete variable domain, with remaining parts taken from reference TRBV7-3 and TRBJ2-5, reads GAGVSQTPSNKVTEKGKYVELRCDPISGHTALYWYRQSLGQGPEFLIYFQGTGAADDSGLPNDRFFAVRPEGSVSTLKIQRTERGDSAVYLCASSLNGYQETQYFGPGTRLLVL.

Concerning this clone itself: This CDR3 is also generated by other DNA sequences in the sample. The CDR3 loop is CASSFTGQIRSGNTIYF. CDR3 DNA, as far as it was read: TGTGCCAGTTCTTTTACAGGACAGATTCGCTCTGGAAACACC. This sequence joins TRBV2 and TRBJ1-3, with TRBD1 as a possible D gene (6 bases). The CDR3 end lies 3 residues beyond the end of the read and is filled in from the germline J gene. Germline V gene data show CDR1 as SNHLY and CDR2 as FYNNEI. Trimming left V 9 bases short and J 0 bases short, with 21 bases between. This CDR3 has 17 amino acids.

With regard to this clone: The read ends 3 residues shy of where the CDR3 ends; the end is completed using the germline J gene. The chain employs TRBV20-1 and TRBJ2-2; D may be TRBD2 (7 bases). Germline values: CDR1 DFQATT, CDR2 SNEGSKA (reference sequence). CDR3 size: 15 residues. CDR3 DNA (partial): TGCAGTGCTAGTCCCCCGACGGGGGGCGAAGAAAAG. Protein sequence: CSASPPTGGEEK. The CDR3 as a whole reads CSASPPTGGEEKLFF.

The CDR3 sequence: CASSSSGSFTYDYTF. The CDR3 bases that were read are TGTGCCAGCAGTTCTAGCGGGAGTTTTACCTACGAC. The gene calls are TRBV7-2 and TRBJ1-2; D is undetermined. Read coverage stops 3 residues before the CDR3 terminus; the germline J gene supplies the remainder. Germline V gene lookup returns CDR1 SGHTA and CDR2 FQGNSA. There are 15 residues in the CDR3.

Remarks on this clone: The CDR3 end lies 3 residues beyond the end of the read and is filled in from the germline J gene. This chain connects TRBV20-1 to TRBJ1-5, with D maybe TRBD1 (5 bases). V lost 0 bases, J lost 0 bases, and 18 bases lay in between. Per the germline V gene, CDR1 is DFQATT and CDR2 is SNEGSKA (reference sequence). The CDR3 has 18 amino acids. This chain's CDR3 is CSARDETRDRDSNQPQHF. CDR3 DNA (partial): TGCAGTGCTAGAGATGAGACCAGGGATAGGGATAGCAATCAGCCC.

Turning to this clone: The sequence runs out 3 residues before the end of the CDR3; the remainder is reconstructed from the germline J gene. The rearrangement links TRBV20-1 to TRBJ2-1; the match to TRBD1 covers 9 bases. The CDR3 contains 15 residues. Germline CDR1 DFQATT, CDR2 SNEGSKA (reference sequence). V gave up 3 bases and J gave up 3 bases; unmatched junction bases: 6. CDR3 DNA, as far as it was read: TGCAGTGCTAGGCGTGGGGACAGGGTCTACAATGAG. It codes for CSARRGDRVYNE. In full, the CDR3 is CSARRGDRVYNEQFF.

Remarks on this clone: The DNA ends 3 residues before the CDR3 does, and the rest of the CDR3 is filled in from the germline J gene. The V call is TRBV10-3, the J call TRBJ2-7; TRBD1 matches at 9 bases. V lost 3 bases to trimming and J lost 3 bases; unmatched junction nucleotides: 3. Per the germline V gene, CDR1 is ENHRY and CDR2 is SYGVKD. The CDR3 contains 14 residues. This CDR3 is CAISDSDRGYEQYF. Partial CDR3 DNA: TGTGCCATCAGTGACTCGGACAGGGGCTACGAG.

Remarks on this clone: The CDR3 end falls 3 residues outside the read, so it is completed with the germline J gene. This chain links TRBV6-4 with TRBJ2-1; maybe TRBD2 (5 bases). Germline loops: CDR1 MRHNA, CDR2 SNTAGT. The V and J ends lost 5 bases and 1 base respectively, with 12 bases between them. This CDR3 region has 15 residues. The CDR3 protein is CASSHDGDSYNEQFF. The sequenced part of the CDR3 DNA is TGTGCCAGCAGTCACGACGGGGATTCCTACAATGAG.

As for this clone: The read finishes 3 residues shy of the CDR3 end, and the germline J gene is used to complete it. The chain recombines TRBV20-1 with TRBJ1-2; tentatively, D is TRBD1 (6 bases). Germline V lookup: CDR1 DFQATT, CDR2 SNEGSKA (reference sequence). Trimming removed 1 base at V and 6 bases at J, with 18 bases between. The CDR3 has 15 residues. The sequenced CDR3 bases are TGCAGTGCTAGAGTGGTACGGAACAGGGAGAATGGC. Protein: CSARVVRNRENG. The whole CDR3 is CSARVVRNRENGYTF.